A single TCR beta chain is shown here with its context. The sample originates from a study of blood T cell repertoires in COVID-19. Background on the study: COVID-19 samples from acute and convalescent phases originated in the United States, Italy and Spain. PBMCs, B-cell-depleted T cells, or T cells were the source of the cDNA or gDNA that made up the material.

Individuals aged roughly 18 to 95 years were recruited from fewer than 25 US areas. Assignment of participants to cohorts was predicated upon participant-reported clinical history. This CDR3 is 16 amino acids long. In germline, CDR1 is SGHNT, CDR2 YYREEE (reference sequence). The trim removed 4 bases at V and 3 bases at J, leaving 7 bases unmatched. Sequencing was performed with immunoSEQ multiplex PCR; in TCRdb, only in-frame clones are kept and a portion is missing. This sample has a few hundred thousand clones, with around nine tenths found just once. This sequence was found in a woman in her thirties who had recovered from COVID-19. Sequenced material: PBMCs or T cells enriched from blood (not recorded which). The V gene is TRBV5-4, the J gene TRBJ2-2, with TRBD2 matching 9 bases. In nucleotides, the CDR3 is TGTGCCAGCAGCCCCCCCGGGACTAGCTACACCGGGGAGCTGTTTTTT. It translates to CASSPPGTSYTGELFF.